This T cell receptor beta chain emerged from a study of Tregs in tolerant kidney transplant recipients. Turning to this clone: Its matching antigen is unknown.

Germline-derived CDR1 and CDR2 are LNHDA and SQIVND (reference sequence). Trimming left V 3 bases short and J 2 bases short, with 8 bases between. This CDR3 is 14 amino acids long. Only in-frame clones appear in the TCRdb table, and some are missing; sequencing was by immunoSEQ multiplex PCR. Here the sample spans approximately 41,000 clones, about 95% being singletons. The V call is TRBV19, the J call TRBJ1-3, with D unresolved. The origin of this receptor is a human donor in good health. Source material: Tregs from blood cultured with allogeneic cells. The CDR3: CASSIQGPGNTIYF. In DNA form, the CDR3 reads TGTGCCAGTAGTATTCAAGGGCCTGGAAACACCATATATTTT.